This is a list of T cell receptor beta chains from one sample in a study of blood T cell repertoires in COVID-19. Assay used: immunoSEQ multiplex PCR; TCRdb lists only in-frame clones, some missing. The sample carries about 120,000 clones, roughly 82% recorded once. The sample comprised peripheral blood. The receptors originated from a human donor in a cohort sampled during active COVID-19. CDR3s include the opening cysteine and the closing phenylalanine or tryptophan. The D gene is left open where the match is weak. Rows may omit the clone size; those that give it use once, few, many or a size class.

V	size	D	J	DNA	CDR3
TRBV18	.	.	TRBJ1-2	TGTGCCAGCTTCACCACGGGACTCGGGGTTGGCTACACCTTC	CASFTTGLGVGYTF
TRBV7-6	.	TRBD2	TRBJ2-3	TGTGCCAGCAGCCCGGGACTAGCGGGGGGGCCCACAGATACGCAGTATTTT	CASSPGLAGGPTDTQYF
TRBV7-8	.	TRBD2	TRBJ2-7	TGTGCCAGCAGGTTGCGGGGGGGCCTGTCCTACGAGCAGTACTTC	CASRLRGGLSYEQYF
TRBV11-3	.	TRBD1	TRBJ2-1	TGTGCCAGCAGCCGTCGACAGGGTGCTTGGGATGAGCAGTTCTTC	CASSRRQGAWDEQFF
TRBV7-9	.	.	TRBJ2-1	TGTGCCAGCAGCTTAGACCAGGGTGATGAGCAGTTCTTC	CASSLDQGDEQFF
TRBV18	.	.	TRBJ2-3	TGTGCCAGCTCACCAGCGGGGAAGTCAGATACGCAGTATTTT	CASSPAGKSDTQYF
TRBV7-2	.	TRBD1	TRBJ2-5	TGTGCCAGCAGTTTACCGGGACAGCAAAGGGAGACCCAGTACTTC	CASSLPGQQRETQYF
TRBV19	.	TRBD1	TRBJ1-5	TGTGCCAGTAGTACCCGGGACAGGGGTAGCAATCAGCCCCAGCATTTT	CASSTRDRGSNQPQHF
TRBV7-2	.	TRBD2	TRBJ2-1	TGTGCCAGCAGCTCTGGCGGGCCAAGCGGGGGTGAGCAGTTCTTC	CASSSGGPSGGEQFF
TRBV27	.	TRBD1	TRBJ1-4	TGTGCCAGCACTAGGAAGACAGGGGCCGCCAATGAAAAACTGTTTTTT	CASTRKTGAANEKLFF
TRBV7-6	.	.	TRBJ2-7	TGTGCCAGCAGCTTAGGCCCGACGGGTGTGTCCTACGAGCAGTACTTC	CASSLGPTGVSYEQYF
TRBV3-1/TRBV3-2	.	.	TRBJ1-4	TGTGCCAGCAGCCAAGAGGTGGGAGGGGAGCAAAAACTGTTTTTT	CASSQEVGGEQKLFF
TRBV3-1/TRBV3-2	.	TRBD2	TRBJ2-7	TGTGCCAGCAGCCTGACCGGGACTAGGACTTACGAGCAGTACTTC	CASSLTGTRTYEQYF
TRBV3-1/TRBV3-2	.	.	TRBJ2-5	TGTGCCAGCAGCCAAGTTGGGGGGACCGAGACCCAGTACTTC	CASSQVGGTETQYF
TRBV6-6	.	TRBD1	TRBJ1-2	TGTGCCAGCAGTTACGGGACAGGGGGCTACTATGGCTACACCTTC	CASSYGTGGYYGYTF
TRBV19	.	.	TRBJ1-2	TGTGCCAGTAGTATTGGGGCAGGCGGCTACACCTTC	CASSIGAGGYTF
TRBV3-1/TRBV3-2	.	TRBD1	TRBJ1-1	TGTGCCAGCAGTGACAGGGGATTAAGAACTGAAGCTTTCTTT	CASSDRGLRTEAFF
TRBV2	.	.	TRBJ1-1	TGTGCCAGCAGTGTGGTGGGGCACACTGAAGCTTTCTTT	CASSVVGHTEAFF
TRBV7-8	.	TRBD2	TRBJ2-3	TGTGCCAGCAGCTTCCTAGCGGGGGTCGGAGATACGCAGTATTTT	CASSFLAGVGDTQYF
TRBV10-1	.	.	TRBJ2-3	TGCGCCAGCAGCGTCGATAGAGGGAATACGCAGTATTTT	CASSVDRGNTQYF
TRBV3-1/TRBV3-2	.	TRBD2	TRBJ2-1	TGTGCCAGCAGCCTATATAGCGGGGGCTATTACAATGAGCAGTTCTTC	CASSLYSGGYYNEQFF
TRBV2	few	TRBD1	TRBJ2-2	TGTGCCAGCAGGCCCGGGACAGGGGTGACCGGGGAGCTGTTTTTT	CASRPGTGVTGELFF
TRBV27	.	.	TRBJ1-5	TGTGCCAGCAGTTTATCGGCAGGTTTGAGCAATCAGCCCCAGCATTTT	CASSLSAGLSNQPQHF
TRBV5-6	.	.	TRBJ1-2	TGTGCCAGCAGCTCACCAGGGATCTATGGCTACACCTTC	CASSSPGIYGYTF
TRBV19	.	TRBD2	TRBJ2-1	TGTGCCAGTAGTTCCCGGACTAGCGGGGGGTTTAGCAATGAGCAGTTCTTC	CASSSRTSGGFSNEQFF
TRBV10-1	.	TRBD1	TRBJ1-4	TGCGCCAGCACCTCAGGGGGCGACGAAACTAATGAAAAACTGTTTTTT	CASTSGGDETNEKLFF